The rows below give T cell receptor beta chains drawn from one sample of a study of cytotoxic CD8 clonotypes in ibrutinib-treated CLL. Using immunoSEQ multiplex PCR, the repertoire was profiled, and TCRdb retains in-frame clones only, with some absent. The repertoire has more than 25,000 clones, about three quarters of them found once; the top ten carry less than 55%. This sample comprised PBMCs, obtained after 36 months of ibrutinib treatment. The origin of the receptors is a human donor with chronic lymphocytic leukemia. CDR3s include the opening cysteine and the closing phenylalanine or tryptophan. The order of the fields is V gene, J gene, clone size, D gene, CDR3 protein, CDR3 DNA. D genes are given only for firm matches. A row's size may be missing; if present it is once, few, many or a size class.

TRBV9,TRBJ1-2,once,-,CASSVGSQPSGGYTF,TGTGCCAGCAGCGTCGGAAGCCAGCCCTCGGGTGGCTACACCTTC
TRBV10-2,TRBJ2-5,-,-,CASSVDSQRSETQYF,TGCGCCAGCAGTGTTGACAGCCAAAGATCGGAGACCCAGTACTTC
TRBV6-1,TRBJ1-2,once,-,CASSKQGYGYTF,TGTGCCAGCAGTAAACAGGGTTATGGCTACACCTTC
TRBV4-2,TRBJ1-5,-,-,CASSQEVGGSNQPQHF,TGTGCCAGCAGCCAAGAGGTCGGGGGTAGCAATCAGCCCCAGCATTTT
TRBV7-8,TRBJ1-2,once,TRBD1,CASSLGGDRVVYYTF,TGTGCCAGCAGCTTAGGGGGGGACAGGGTCGTTTATTACACCTTC
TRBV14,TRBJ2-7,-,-,CASSRNEGYEQYF,TGTGCCAGCAGCCGAAACGAGGGATACGAGCAGTACTTC
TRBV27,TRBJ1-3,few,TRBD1,CASSLTGTAWYGNTIYF,TGTGCCAGCAGTTTAACCGGGACAGCCTGGTATGGAAACACCATATATTTT
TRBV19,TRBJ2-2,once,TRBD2,CASSMRGSGEQDTGELFF,TGTGCCAGTAGTATGAGAGGTAGCGGGGAGCAGGACACCGGGGAGCTGTTTTTT
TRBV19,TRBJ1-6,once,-,CASSRQASNSPLHF,TGTGCCAGTAGTAGACAGGCGTCCAATTCACCCCTCCACTTT
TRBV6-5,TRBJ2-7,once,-,CASSFDRLGNEQYF,TGTGCCAGCAGTTTCGACAGGTTAGGGAACGAGCAGTACTTC
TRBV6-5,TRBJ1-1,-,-,CASTPDSGGYTEAFF,TGTGCCAGCACCCCGGACAGCGGGGGGTACACTGAAGCTTTCTTT
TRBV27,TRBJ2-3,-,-,CASKRNPQDTQYF,TGTGCCAGCAAAAGGAACCCACAAGATACGCAGTATTTT
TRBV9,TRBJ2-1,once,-,CASSVDTLDEQFF,TGTGCCAGCAGCGTAGACACATTGGATGAGCAGTTCTTC
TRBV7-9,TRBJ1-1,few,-,CASSQDSGGYTEAFF,TGCGCCAGCAGCCAAGATTCGGGGGGGTACACTGAAGCTTTCTTT
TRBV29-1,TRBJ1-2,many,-,CSVDPAQSYGYTF,TGCAGCGTTGATCCCGCTCAGAGCTATGGCTACACCTTC